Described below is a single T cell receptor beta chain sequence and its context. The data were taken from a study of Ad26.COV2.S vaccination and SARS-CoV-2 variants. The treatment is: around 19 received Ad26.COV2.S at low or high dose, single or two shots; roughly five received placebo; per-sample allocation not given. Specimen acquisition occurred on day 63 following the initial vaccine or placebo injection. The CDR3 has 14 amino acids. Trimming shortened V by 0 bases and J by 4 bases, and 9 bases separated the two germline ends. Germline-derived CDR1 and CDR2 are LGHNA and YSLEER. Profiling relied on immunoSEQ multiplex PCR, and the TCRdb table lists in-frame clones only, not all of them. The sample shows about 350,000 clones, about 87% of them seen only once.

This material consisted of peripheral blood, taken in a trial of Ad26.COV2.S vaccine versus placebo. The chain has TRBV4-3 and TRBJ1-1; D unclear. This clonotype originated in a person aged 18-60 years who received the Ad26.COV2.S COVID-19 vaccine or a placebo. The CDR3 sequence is CASSQDPKGTEAFF. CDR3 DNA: TGCGCCAGCAGCCAAGATCCAAAGGGCACTGAAGCTTTCTTT.